The 8 T cell receptor beta chains reported below all come from one sample, sequenced in a study of T-cell memory formation after mild COVID-19. TCRdb itself ran the 5' RACE reads through MiXCR, one entry per CDR3 protein. The table records approximately 440,000 distinct CDR3 sequences, over 15% of them present only once. The material sequenced was PBMCs or a T cell subset sorted from them (not recorded which). The source of these receptors is an adult woman who had mild COVID-19 (a few samples of this study predate the infection). Cell type and time point are not known.

This clonotype was counted a few times. CDR3 region: CAISKTGYEQYF. CDR3 in DNA: TGTGCCATCAGTAAGACAGGCTACGAGCAGTACTTC. The rearrangement links TRBV10-3 to TRBJ2-7; perhaps TRBD1 as D (6 bases). Trimming took off 5 bases at V and 3 bases at J, with 8 bases between the two ends. In germline, CDR1 is ENHRY, CDR2 SYGVKD. CDR3 length: 12 residues.

V is TRBV9 and J is TRBJ2-3, with TRBD2 matching over 10 bases. V gave up 3 bases and J gave up 0 bases; unmatched junction bases: 4. This CDR3 comprises 16 residues. Germline CDR1 is SGDLS and CDR2 is YYNGEE. Here the CDR3 reads CASSARGLASTDTQYF. As DNA, the CDR3 is TGTGCCAGCAGCGCGAGGGGACTAGCGAGCACAGATACGCAGTATTTT.

This clonotype was seen a few times. V gene TRBV4-1 combines with J gene TRBJ2-1; D possibly corresponds to TRBD2 (5 bases). The V gene's germline CDR1 is MGHRA and CDR2 YSYEKL. The ends were cut back, 6 bases at V and 8 bases at J, with 20 bases in the middle. The CDR3 sequence is 15 residues long. The CDR3 protein is CASSLTRLTGDEQFF. For the CDR3, the DNA is TGCGCCAGCAGTCTTACTAGACTTACCGGCGATGAGCAGTTCTTC.

This clonotype was counted a single time. The chain links TRBV9 to TRBJ1-1; D is uncertain. The germline V gene encodes CDR1 SGDLS and CDR2 YYNGEE. Trimming removed 0 bases at V and 4 bases at J, with 7 bases between. The CDR3 consists of 13 residues. The CDR3 nucleotides read TGTGCCAGCAGCGTAGAGATCAGCACTGAAGCTTTCTTT. Its translation: CASSVEISTEAFF. The full variable domain, in which reference TRBV9 and TRBJ1-1 provide the parts outside the CDR3, is DSGVTQTPKHLITATGQRVTLRCSPRSGDLSVYWYQQSLDQGLQFLIQYYNGEERAKGNILERFSAQQFPDLHSELNLSSLELGDSALYFCASSVEISTEAFFGQGTRLTVV.

This rearrangement joins TRBV7-6 to TRBJ2-1, with TRBD2 matching 11 bases. The CDR3 is made up of 22 amino acids. V was clipped by 1 base and J by 6 bases; unmatched bases: 23. The germline V gene has CDR1 SGHVS and CDR2 FNYEAQ. CDR3 bases: TGTGCCAGCAGCTTAGTACCCTTTCTTCCTTTAAGTAGCGGGAGGGCCCCCAATGAGCAGTTCTTC. It specifies CASSLVPFLPLSSGRAPNEQFF.

This clonotype was counted only a few times. V usage is TRBV5-1 and J usage is TRBJ1-2; weak D call: TRBD1 (6 bases). V shed 4 bases and J shed 4 bases, with 11 bases lying between them. Germline CDR1 is SGHRS and CDR2 is YFSETQ. This CDR3 comprises 13 residues. The CDR3 region has the DNA TGCGCCAGCAGCGGGGGGCTTCGCTATGGCTACACCTTC. It codes for CASSGGLRYGYTF.

This clonotype turned up a few times. The CDR3 coding sequence is TGCAGTGCTAGAGTCAATGAGCAGTTCTTC. This gives the protein CSARVNEQFF. The V gene is TRBV20-1, the J gene TRBJ2-1; D is unresolved. There are 10 residues in the CDR3. The V gene lost 1 base and the J gene lost 6 bases, with 1 base spanning the gap. Germline CDR1 is DFQATT and CDR2 is SNEGSKA (reference sequence).

This clonotype was detected a few times. Compared with germline, one end of the junction differs, possibly owing to a read error. The chain links TRBV5-1 to TRBJ2-7; maybe TRBD1 (6 bases). This CDR3 contains 16 residues. Germline V gene sequence: CDR1 SGHRS, CDR2 YFSETQ. CDR3: CASSQADSILRAPSNF. The CDR3 bases are TGCGCCAGCAGCCAGGCGGACAGCATCCTACGAGCACCTTCGAACTTC. Looking up the rest from reference TRBV5-1 and TRBJ2-7 gives the full variable domain: KAGVTQTPRYLIKTRGQQVTLSCSPISGHRSVSWYQQTPGQGLQFLFEYFSETQRNKGNFPGRFSGRQFSNSRSEMNVSTLELGDSALYLCASSQADSILRAPSNFGPGTRLTVT.